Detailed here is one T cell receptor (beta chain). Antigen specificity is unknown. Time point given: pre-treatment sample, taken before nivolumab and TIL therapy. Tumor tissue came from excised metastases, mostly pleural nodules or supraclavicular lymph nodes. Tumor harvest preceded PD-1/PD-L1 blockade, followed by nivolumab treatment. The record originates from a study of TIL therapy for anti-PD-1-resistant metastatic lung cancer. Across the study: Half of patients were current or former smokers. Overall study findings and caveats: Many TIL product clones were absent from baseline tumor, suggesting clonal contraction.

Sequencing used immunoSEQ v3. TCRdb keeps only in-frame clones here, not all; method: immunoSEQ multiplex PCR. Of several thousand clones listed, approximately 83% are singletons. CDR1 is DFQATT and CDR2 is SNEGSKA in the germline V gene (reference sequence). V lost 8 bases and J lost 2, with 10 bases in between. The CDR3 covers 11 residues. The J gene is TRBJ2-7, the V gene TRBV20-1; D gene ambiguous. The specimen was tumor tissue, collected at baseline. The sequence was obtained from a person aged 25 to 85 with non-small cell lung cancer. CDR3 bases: TGCAGTCCGTCAAGCACCTACGAGCAGTACTTC. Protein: CSPSSTYEQYF.